The T cell receptor (beta chain) described here comes from a study of identical twins. General study results and limits: Out-of-frame alpha sequences shared by twins showed excess low generation probability.

Using its own MiXCR run on the 5' RACE reads, TCRdb lists one record per CDR3 protein. The data contain around 490,000 distinct CDR3 sequences, about 16% of them singletons. The CDR3 runs to 15 residues. The V and J ends lost 6 bases and 0 bases respectively, with 12 bases between them. Germline V lookup: CDR1 MNHNS, CDR2 SASEGT. A word on this clonotype: Its target is unknown.

The same data also contributed to another study, on yellow fever vaccine responses in identical twins.

V usage is TRBV6-1 and J usage is TRBJ2-1; D ambiguous. The sample consisted of CD4+ T cells sorted from blood. This TCR came from a woman between 18 and 30 years old in good health. Written as DNA, the CDR3 is TGTGCCAGCAGGCCCGGTCAGAGCTCCTACAATGAGCAGTTCTTC. This encodes CASRPGQSSYNEQFF.